What follows are 20 T cell receptor beta chains derived from one specimen sequenced in a study of T cells in Graves' hyperthyroidism and ophthalmopathy. Authors of the study amplified TCR beta CDR3 regions from RNA transcripts. HTBI primers were used for first-round RT-PCR of the TCR CDR3. TCRdb fed the multiplex PCR reads into MiXCR, producing one record per CDR3 protein. This table has about 540,000 distinct CDR3 sequences, around 42% appearing once. The sample comprised peripheral blood or thyroid tissue (not recorded which). The receptors here all came from a woman younger than 35 with Graves' hyperthyroidism.

The count of this clonotype is one. The CDR3 protein is CASSVTGTSGSRTKNIQYF. The CDR3 DNA reads as TGCGCCAGCAGCGTAACCGGGACTAGCGGGAGCAGGACCAAAAACATTCAGTACTTC. The chain employs TRBV5-1 and TRBJ2-4, with 14 positions matching TRBD2. This CDR3 is built from 19 residues. CDR1 SGHRS and CDR2 YFSETQ come from the germline V gene. The junction had 11 bases not matched to a gene; V was cut back by 4 bases and J by 2 bases. Using reference TRBV5-1 and TRBJ2-4 for the parts outside the CDR3, the full variable domain is KAGVTQTPRYLIKTRGQQVTLSCSPISGHRSVSWYQQTPGQGLQFLFEYFSETQRNKGNFPGRFSGRQFSNSRSEMNVSTLELGDSALYLCASSVTGTSGSRTKNIQYFGAGTRLSVL.

CDR3 amino acids: CSARVSGRASYNSPLHF. The CDR3 region has the DNA TGCAGTGCTAGAGTTAGCGGGAGGGCCTCGTATAATTCACCCCTCCACTTT. The rearrangement joins TRBV20-1 to TRBJ1-6, with D unresolved. The CDR3 has 17 amino acids. The V gene's germline CDR1 is DFQATT and CDR2 SNEGSKA (reference sequence). V lost 1 base to trimming and J lost 4 bases, with 17 bases between them.

This clonotype came up many times. The chain is built from TRBV5-1 and TRBJ1-1; TRBD1 might be the D (6 bases). CDR3 length: 14 amino acids. Germline loops: CDR1 SGHRS, CDR2 YFSETQ. V was shortened by 6 bases and J by 4 bases, with 16 bases between the two germline ends. The CDR3 is CASTPAGAFTEAFF. CDR3 sequence (DNA): TGCGCCAGCACCCCCGCGGGGGCCTTCACTGAAGCTTTCTTT.

This chain links TRBV7-8 with TRBJ1-4, with D uncertain. The CDR3 has 15 amino acids. V lost 5 bases and J 4 bases, leaving 14 bases between the germline ends. CDR1 and CDR2 from the germline V gene are SGHVS and FQNEAQ. CDR3 protein: CASSPPGKDNEKLFF. The CDR3 DNA reads as TGTGCCAGCAGCCCCCCCGGGAAGGATAATGAAAAACTGTTTTTT.

As regards this clonotype: One end of the junction is discordant with germline, which a read error may explain. This sequence joins TRBV9 and TRBJ2-5, with TRBD2 matching 10 bases. CDR1 and CDR2 (germline): SGDLS, YYNGEE. CDR3 length: 16 residues. The CDR3 protein is CASSVQGLANQEAQYF. As DNA, the CDR3 is TGTGCCAGCAGCGTCCAGGGACTAGCGAACCAAGAGGCCCAGTACTTC.

The chain recombines TRBV7-9 with TRBJ1-6; the D is unclear. V was cut by 2 bases and J by 1 base, with 9 bases left in between. The CDR3 consists of 16 residues. CDR1 is SEHNR, CDR2 FQNEAQ, per germline (reference sequence). This chain's CDR3 is CASSLLGGSYNSPLHF. The CDR3, as DNA: TGTGCCAGCAGCTTACTGGGCGGATCCTATAATTCACCCCTCCACTTT. Full variable domain (rest looked up from reference TRBV7-9 and TRBJ1-6): DTGVSQNPRHKITKRGQNVTFRCDPISEHNRLYWYRQTLGQGPEFLTYFQNEAQLEKSRLLSDRFSAERPKGSFSTLEIQRTEQGDSAMYLCASSLLGGSYNSPLHFGNGTRLTVT.

The table lists this clonotype with a few counts. The J gene is TRBJ2-2, the V gene TRBV29-1; 10 bases are a match to TRBD1. Germline CDR1 SQVTM, CDR2 ANQGSEA. The V segment lost 4 bases and the J segment 5 bases; nucleotides outside the gene matches: 1. This CDR3 is 13 amino acids long. The CDR3 here is CSVGTGGTGELFF. CDR3 bases: TGCAGCGTTGGGACAGGGGGTACCGGGGAGCTGTTTTTT.

Ten or more counts support this clonotype. V usage is TRBV29-1 and J usage is TRBJ2-3; 7 nucleotides match TRBD2. After removal of 4 bases from V and 4 bases from J, the junction contained 2 bases not matched to a gene. The germline gives CDR1 SQVTM, CDR2 ANQGSEA. The CDR3 length is 12 residues. CDR3 DNA: TGCAGCGTTGGCGGGGGTGCAGATACGCAGTATTTT. Protein product: CSVGGGADTQYF.

Details on this clonotype: The junction and the germline gene differ at one end; a read error may be behind it. The rearrangement links TRBV5-1 to TRBJ2-2, with D possibly TRBD2 on 5 matching bases. CDR1 and CDR2 from the germline V gene are SGHRS and YFSETQ. The CDR3 spans 16 residues. CDR3 amino acids: CASSLGGRANTGKLFF. The CDR3 bases are TGTGCCAGCAGCTTAGGTGGGAGAGCGAACACCGGGAAGCTGTTTTTT. The whole variable domain, remainder taken from reference TRBV5-1 and TRBJ2-2, is KAGVTQTPRYLIKTRGQQVTLSCSPISGHRSVSWYQQTPGQGLQFLFEYFSETQRNKGNFPGRFSGRQFSNSRSEMNVSTLELGDSALYLCASSLGGRANTGKLFFGEGSRLTVL.

This clonotype was found many times. The J gene is TRBJ1-4, the V gene TRBV12-3 or TRBV12-4; the match to TRBD1 covers 9 bases. The trim removed 6 bases at V and 7 bases at J, leaving 6 bases unmatched. The CDR3 has 14 amino acids. The CDR3, as DNA: TGTGCCAGCAGGCTGGGACAGGGTTTTGAAAAACTGTTTTTT. Its translation is CASRLGQGFEKLFF.

The chain couples TRBV7-9 to TRBJ1-5; D may be TRBD1 (5 bases). Trimming left V 1 base short and J 6 bases short, with 22 bases between. The CDR3 extends over 18 amino acids. Germline V CDR1 and CDR2: SEHNR, FQNEAQ (reference sequence). Here the CDR3 DNA reads TGTGCCAGCAGCTTAGTTGTCGGGCAGGGAGGAATCGGTCAGCCCCAGCATTTT. Encoded protein: CASSLVVGQGGIGQPQHF. Full variable domain (missing parts from reference TRBV7-9 and TRBJ1-5): DTGVSQNPRHKITKRGQNVTFRCDPISEHNRLYWYRQTLGQGPEFLTYFQNEAQLEKSRLLSDRFSAERPKGSFSTLEIQRTEQGDSAMYLCASSLVVGQGGIGQPQHFGDGTRLSIL.

This clonotype was found many times. The V call is TRBV11-2, the J call TRBJ2-7; TRBD2 matches 7 bases. V was clipped by 4 bases and J by 7 bases; unmatched bases: 22. Germline-derived CDR1 and CDR2 are SGHAT and FQNNGV. The CDR3 totals 18 residues. CDR3 protein: CASSSPMYGEGSPGEQYF. DNA of the CDR3: TGTGCCAGCAGCTCCCCGATGTATGGGGAGGGCTCCCCCGGAGAGCAGTACTTC.

This clonotype was recorded at least ten times. The chain has TRBV18 and TRBJ2-7; 9 bases line up with TRBD2. Trimming took 0 bases from V and 6 from J; bases not matched to a gene: 6. In germline, CDR1 is KGHSH, CDR2 LQKENI. The CDR3 length is 15 residues. The CDR3 nucleotides read TGTGCCAGCTCACCACCCGGACTAGCGACTGGCGAGCAGTACTTC. Amino acids: CASSPPGLATGEQYF.

The rearrangement uses TRBV7-2 and TRBJ1-3, with D uncertain. There are 13 residues in the CDR3. V gave up 3 bases and J gave up 4 bases, with 7 bases separating them. Germline V lookup: CDR1 SGHTA, CDR2 FQGNSA. The CDR3 DNA reads TGTGCCAGCAGCTTGATGGCGGGAAACACCATATATTTT. Its protein is CASSLMAGNTIYF.

In its sample, this clonotype was seen many times. The chain carries TRBV7-2 and TRBJ2-7, with D uncertain. Trimming removed 2 bases at V and 4 bases at J, with 15 bases between. The CDR3 is made up of 15 amino acids. Germline assignment: CDR1 SGHTA and CDR2 FQGNSA. The CDR3 is CASSLPPNTGYEQYF. CDR3 in DNA: TGTGCCAGCAGCTTACCCCCTAATACCGGTTACGAGCAGTACTTC.

The chain has TRBV27 and TRBJ1-4; D unclear. Trimming shortened V by 5 bases and J by 4 bases, and 11 bases separated the two germline ends. The CDR3 runs to 14 residues. Per germline, CDR1 MNHEY and CDR2 SMNVEV (reference sequence). The CDR3 bases are TGTGCCAGCAGTCCGGACGGAAATAATGAAAAACTGTTTTTT. This encodes CASSPDGNNEKLFF.

The table lists this clonotype with a few counts. The rearrangement uses TRBV2 and TRBJ2-7, with D perhaps being TRBD1 or TRBD2 (5 bases each). The tail of the sequence fits TRBJ2-1 better, so the J call may be wrong. CDR3 size: 15 residues. The V gene's germline CDR1 is SNHLY and CDR2 FYNNEI. The CDR3 DNA is TGTGCCAGCAGTTCGGGACCGGCCCGGAGCGATGAGCAGTTCTTC. This gives the protein CASSSGPARSDEQFF.

This clonotype was detected ten times or more. The chain recombines TRBV9 with TRBJ1-2; D is perhaps TRBD1 (6 bases). CDR1 SGDLS and CDR2 YYNGEE come from the germline V gene. Trimming removed 0 bases at V and 6 bases at J, with 18 bases between. This CDR3 has 16 residues. CDR3 in DNA: TGTGCCAGCAGCGTAGACCCCACTACTCAGGGGCATGGCTACACCTTC. The encoded protein is CASSVDPTTQGHGYTF.

The V gene is TRBV12-3 or TRBV12-4, the J gene TRBJ2-1, with 12 bases identical to TRBD2. The V gene end was trimmed by 5 bases and the J gene end by 3 bases; junction bases not matched to a gene: 8. The CDR3 length is 17 residues. The CDR3 DNA is TGTGCCAGCAGTGCGACGACTAGCGGGAGATTCTACAATGAGCAGTTCTTC. Translating it yields CASSATTSGRFYNEQFF.

The V and J genes are TRBV12-3 or TRBV12-4 and TRBJ2-7; perhaps TRBD1 as D (6 bases). The V and J ends lost 5 bases and 11 bases respectively, with 16 bases between them. The CDR3 has 12 residues. CDR3 DNA: TGTGCCAGCAGTCCCACCGGGACACAGGAGTACTTC. Protein sequence: CASSPTGTQEYF.